The rows below give T cell receptor beta chains drawn from one sample of a study of OX40 agonist ivuxolimab in advanced cancers. TCRdb's copy holds only in-frame clones and misses some; the assay was immunoSEQ multiplex PCR. The sample has 99,000 or so clones, approximately 93% seen once. The sequenced sample was CD4+ or CD8+ T cells sorted from blood, obtained in a trial of the OX40 agonist ivuxolimab. The receptors shown here come from an adult with an advanced solid tumor such as melanoma, head and neck, liver or kidney cancer. Both conserved end residues are part of each CDR3. Fields, in order: clone size, J gene, D gene, V gene, CDR3 DNA, CDR3 protein. The D gene is left open where the match is weak. Size tells how often a clone was seen (once, few, many) or the class of an expanded clone, and some rows leave it out.

NA | TRBJ2-3 | TRBD2 | TRBV28 | TGTGCCAGCAGAAAAAGCGGGAGGAGCACAAATACGCAGTATTTT | CASRKSGRSTNTQYF
NA | TRBJ1-4 | NA | TRBV5-5 | TGTGCCAGCAGCTCCCGGACACTTACTAATGAAAAACTGTTTTTT | CASSSRTLTNEKLFF
NA | TRBJ2-3 | NA | TRBV7-9 | TGTGCCAGCAGCCCCTTAGGGGAAACTACGCAGTATTTT | CASSPLGETTQYF
NA | TRBJ2-2 | TRBD1 | TRBV7-6 | TGTGCCAGCAGCTTGGAGACAGGGGGCGGGGAGCTGTTTTTT | CASSLETGGGELFF
NA | TRBJ2-7 | NA | TRBV5-1 | TGCGCCAGCAGCCCCAGGGTGGTAAGGGGCGAGCAGTACTTC | CASSPRVVRGEQYF
NA | TRBJ2-3 | NA | TRBV9 | TGTGCCAGCAGCCCTAGGCGGACCAGCGTAGATACGCAGTATTTT | CASSPRRTSVDTQYF
NA | TRBJ1-5 | TRBD1 | TRBV6-1 | TGTGCCAGCAGTGAAGCGGGGCAGGGGGGCGCGCCCCAGCATTTT | CASSEAGQGGAPQHF
NA | TRBJ1-5 | NA | TRBV15 | TGTGCCACCAGCACCAGGACGGTGCAGGGGCCCCAGCATTTT | CATSTRTVQGPQHF
NA | TRBJ2-7 | NA | TRBV7-6 | TGTGCCAGCAGCTACGGGGGCGCGAGATACGAGCAGTACTTC | CASSYGGARYEQYF
NA | TRBJ1-2 | TRBD1 | TRBV11-2 | TGTGCCAGCAGCCAGCAACAGGGGGGAGGCTATGGCTACACCTTC | CASSQQQGGGYGYTF
NA | TRBJ1-1 | TRBD1 | TRBV7-2 | TGTGCCAGCAGCTGGACAGGGGACACTGAAGCTTTCTTT | CASSWTGDTEAFF
once | TRBJ1-5 | TRBD1 | TRBV7-3 | TGTGCCAGCAGCCCCCGGACAGGGAAGAGCAATCAGCCCCAGCATTTT | CASSPRTGKSNQPQHF
NA | TRBJ2-1 | TRBD2 | TRBV7-8 | TGTGCCAGCAGCTTAGGGCCTAGCGGGAGATATGAGCAGTTCTTC | CASSLGPSGRYEQFF
NA | TRBJ2-3 | TRBD2 | TRBV5-8 | TGTGCCAGCAGCTTACGACTAGCGGGGGGAAATACGCAGTATTTT | CASSLRLAGGNTQYF
NA | TRBJ1-3 | TRBD1 | TRBV10-1 | TGCGCCAGCAGACCGGGACAGTCAACATACTCTGGAAACACCATATATTTT | CASRPGQSTYSGNTIYF
NA | TRBJ1-6 | NA | TRBV14 | TGTGCCAGCAGCCAGGGGATCCCCGGGGCCCTCCACTTT | CASSQGIPGALHF
NA | TRBJ1-4 | TRBD1 | TRBV29-1 | TGCAGCGTTGTACAGGGGAGTCGCGAAAAACTGTTTTTT | CSVVQGSREKLFF
few | TRBJ2-1 | NA | TRBV5-1 | TGCGCCAGCAGCCCGATGGGGGACAATGAGCAGTTCTTC | CASSPMGDNEQFF
NA | TRBJ2-2 | NA | TRBV11-3 | TGTGCCAGCAGCTTAGTCAGGGCCAACACCGGGGAGCTGTTTTTT | CASSLVRANTGELFF
NA | TRBJ2-4 | TRBD2 | TRBV29-1 | TGCAGCGTTGAAGGAGGAAGGGGTCGTAGCGGGAGGGCCTCGGACATTCAGTACTTC | CSVEGGRGRSGRASDIQYF
NA | TRBJ2-7 | NA | TRBV21-1 | TGTGCCAGACTCGGGACAGGGAGCTCCTACGAGCAGTACTTC | CARLGTGSSYEQYF
NA | TRBJ2-7 | TRBD2 | TRBV4-2 | TGTGCCAGCAGCCCGGGAGGGGCAGAGCCCTACGAGCAGTACTTC | CASSPGGAEPYEQYF
NA | TRBJ2-5 | TRBD2 | TRBV5-6 | TGTGCCAGCACCACGGCCCTAGCGGGGGGCCGGGAGACCCAGTACTTC | CASTTALAGGRETQYF
NA | TRBJ2-3 | NA | TRBV5-4 | TGTGCCATCAGCACCATCCTCACAGATACGCAGTATTTT | CAISTILTDTQYF
NA | TRBJ2-3 | NA | TRBV10-3 | TGTGCCATCAGTGGAGTCGGTACAGATACGCAGTATTTT | CAISGVGTDTQYF
NA | TRBJ1-5 | NA | TRBV13 | TGTGCCAGCAGCTTAGCTTCTCAGCCCCAGCATTTT | CASSLASQPQHF
NA | TRBJ1-1 | NA | TRBV7-2 | TGTGCCAGCAGCTTAGGGACGGCGAACACTGAAGCTTTCTTT | CASSLGTANTEAFF
once | TRBJ1-1 | TRBD1 | TRBV18 | TGTGCCAGCTCACTCCGGGACAGGGGGCGCGGGGGTACTGAAGCTTTCTTT | CASSLRDRGRGGTEAFF
NA | TRBJ2-7 | TRBD2 | TRBV7-9 | TGTGCCAGCAGCTTAGTGCCTAGCGGAGTCTCCTACGAGCAGTACTTC | CASSLVPSGVSYEQYF
NA | TRBJ1-5 | NA | TRBV2 | TGTGCCAGCAGTGAATACGATCAGCCCCAGCATTTT | CASSEYDQPQHF
NA | TRBJ2-7 | TRBD1 | TRBV5-6 | TGTGCCAGCAGCCCCCCGGGACAGGTTACAAAGGAGCAGTACTTC | CASSPPGQVTKEQYF
NA | TRBJ2-7 | NA | TRBV28 | TGTGCCAGCAGTCAAATACGGACAGAAACCTACGAGCAGTACTTC | CASSQIRTETYEQYF
NA | TRBJ2-3 | NA | TRBV11-2 | TGTGCCAGCAGCGCAGGGACCAGAAGAGGGGATACGCAGTATTTT | CASSAGTRRGDTQYF
NA | TRBJ2-7 | NA | TRBV28 | TGTGCCAGCAGTCCACCGGTAGGGACAAACTACGAGCAGTACTTC | CASSPPVGTNYEQYF
NA | TRBJ2-7 | NA | TRBV13 | TGTGCCAGCCAGCCGGGACGAGGGGTTTACGAGCAGTACTTC | CASQPGRGVYEQYF
once | TRBJ1-2 | NA | TRBV19 | TGTGCCAGTAGTTCCCGGGACCGCTCTTATGGCTACACCTTC | CASSSRDRSYGYTF
NA | TRBJ1-2 | NA | TRBV4-1 | TGCGCCAGCAGCCAAGGAGGGAACGGCTACACCTTC | CASSQGGNGYTF
NA | TRBJ1-1 | NA | TRBV21-1 | TGTGCCAGCAGCAAAGGGGGACGGGGGGTGAACACTGAAGCTTTCTTT | CASSKGGRGVNTEAFF
NA | TRBJ1-3 | NA | TRBV28 | TGTGCCAGCAGTTTTTGGGGCAGGGCAGGAAGCACCATATATTTT | CASSFWGRAGSTIYF
NA | TRBJ2-7 | NA | TRBV27 | TGTGCCAGCAGTGCGGACAGTTCCTACGAGCAGTACTTC | CASSADSSYEQYF
NA | TRBJ2-7 | TRBD1 | TRBV19 | TGTGCCAGTAGTAACCGACAGGGTATTGCCAACGAGCAGTACTTC | CASSNRQGIANEQYF
NA | TRBJ2-7 | NA | TRBV5-1 | TGCGCCAGCAGCTTGGCGACTAGAATCGTCCACGAGCAGTACTTC | CASSLATRIVHEQYF
NA | TRBJ2-7 | TRBD2 | TRBV5-1 | TGCGCCAGCACCCCCGGCGGGGGTTACGACGAGCAGTACTTC | CASTPGGGYDEQYF